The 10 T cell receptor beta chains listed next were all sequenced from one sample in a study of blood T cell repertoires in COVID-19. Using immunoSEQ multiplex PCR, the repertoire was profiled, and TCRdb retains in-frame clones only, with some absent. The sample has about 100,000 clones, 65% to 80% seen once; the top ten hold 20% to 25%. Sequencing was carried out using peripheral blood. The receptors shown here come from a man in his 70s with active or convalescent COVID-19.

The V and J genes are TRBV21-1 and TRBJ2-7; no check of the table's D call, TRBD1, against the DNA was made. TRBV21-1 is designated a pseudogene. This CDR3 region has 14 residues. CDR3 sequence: CASSRGTGIDEQYF. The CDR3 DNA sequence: TGTGCCAGCAGCAGAGGGACAGGGATAGACGAGCAGTACTTC.

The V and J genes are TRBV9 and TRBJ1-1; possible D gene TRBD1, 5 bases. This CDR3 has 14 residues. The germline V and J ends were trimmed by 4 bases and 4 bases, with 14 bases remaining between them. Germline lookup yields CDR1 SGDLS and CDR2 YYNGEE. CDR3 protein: CASSRLGGGTEAFF. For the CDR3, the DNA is TGTGCCAGCAGCCGACTGGGGGGGGGCACTGAAGCTTTCTTT.

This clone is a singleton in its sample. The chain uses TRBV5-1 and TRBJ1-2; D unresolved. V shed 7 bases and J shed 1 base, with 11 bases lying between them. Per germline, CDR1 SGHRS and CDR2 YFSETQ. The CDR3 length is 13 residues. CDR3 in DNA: TGCGCCAGCCATACGGGGTATAACTATGGCTACACCTTC. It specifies CASHTGYNYGYTF.

This chain's CDR3 is CASSYTRGNEQFF. The CDR3 nucleotides read TGTGCCAGCAGTTATACTAGAGGCAATGAGCAGTTCTTC. V gene TRBV12-3 or TRBV12-4 combines with J gene TRBJ2-1, with a weak D call TRBD2 (5 bases). CDR3 length: 13 amino acids. V gave up 4 bases and J gave up 6 bases, with 10 bases separating them.

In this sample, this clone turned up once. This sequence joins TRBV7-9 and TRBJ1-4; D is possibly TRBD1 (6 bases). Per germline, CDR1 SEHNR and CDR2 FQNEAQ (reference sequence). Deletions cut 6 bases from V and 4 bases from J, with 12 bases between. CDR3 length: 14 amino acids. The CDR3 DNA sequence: TGTGCCAGCAGTTATCGACAGGATAATGAAAAACTGTTTTTT. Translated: CASSYRQDNEKLFF.

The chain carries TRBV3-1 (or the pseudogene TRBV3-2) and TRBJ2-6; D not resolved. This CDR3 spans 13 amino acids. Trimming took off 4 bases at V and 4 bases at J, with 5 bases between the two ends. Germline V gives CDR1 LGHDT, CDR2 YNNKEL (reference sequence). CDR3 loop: CASSLGGANVLTF. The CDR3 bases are TGTGCCAGCAGCCTCGGGGGGGCCAACGTCCTGACTTTC.

The CDR3: CASSRSGLTEAFF. The CDR3 coding sequence is TGTGCCAGCTCAAGATCAGGGTTAACTGAAGCTTTCTTT. The V call is TRBV18, the J call TRBJ1-1; D may be TRBD1 (5 bases). With 5 bases removed from V and 5 bases from J, the gap between germline ends came to 12 bases. This CDR3 has 13 amino acids. The V gene's germline CDR1 is KGHSH and CDR2 LQKENI.

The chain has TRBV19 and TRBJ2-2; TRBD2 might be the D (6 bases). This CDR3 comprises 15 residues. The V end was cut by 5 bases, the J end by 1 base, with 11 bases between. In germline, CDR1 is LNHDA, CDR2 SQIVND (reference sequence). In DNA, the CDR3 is TGTGCCAGTAGTTTCGGGAGAGAGAACACCGGGGAGCTGTTTTTT. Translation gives CASSFGRENTGELFF.

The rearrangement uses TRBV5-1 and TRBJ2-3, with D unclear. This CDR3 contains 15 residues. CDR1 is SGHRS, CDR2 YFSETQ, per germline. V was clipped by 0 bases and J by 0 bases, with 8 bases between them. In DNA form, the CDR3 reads TGCGCCAGCAGCTTGGGGGCATCTAGCACAGATACGCAGTATTTT. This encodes CASSLGASSTDTQYF.

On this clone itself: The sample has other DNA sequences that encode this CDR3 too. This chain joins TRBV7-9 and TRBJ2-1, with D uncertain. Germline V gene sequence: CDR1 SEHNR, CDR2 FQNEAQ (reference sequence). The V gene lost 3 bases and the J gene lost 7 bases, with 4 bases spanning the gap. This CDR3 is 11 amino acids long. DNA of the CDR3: TGTGCCAGCAGCTTGCTAAATGAGCAGTTCTTC. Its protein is CASSLLNEQFF.